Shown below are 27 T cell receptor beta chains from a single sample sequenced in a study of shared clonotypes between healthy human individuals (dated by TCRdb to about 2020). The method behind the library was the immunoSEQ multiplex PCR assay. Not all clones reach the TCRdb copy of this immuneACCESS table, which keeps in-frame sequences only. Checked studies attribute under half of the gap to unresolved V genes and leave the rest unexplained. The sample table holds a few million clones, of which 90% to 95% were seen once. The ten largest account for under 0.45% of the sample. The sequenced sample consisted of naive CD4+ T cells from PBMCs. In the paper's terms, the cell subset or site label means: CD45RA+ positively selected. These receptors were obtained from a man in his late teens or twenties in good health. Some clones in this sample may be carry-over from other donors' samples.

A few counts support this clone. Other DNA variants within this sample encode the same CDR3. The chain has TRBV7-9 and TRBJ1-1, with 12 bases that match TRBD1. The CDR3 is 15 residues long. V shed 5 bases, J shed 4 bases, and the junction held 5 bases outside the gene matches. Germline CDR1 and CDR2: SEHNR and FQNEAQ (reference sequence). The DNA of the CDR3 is TGTGCCAGCAGCCGGGGACAGGGGGCGGGCACTGAAGCTTTCTTT. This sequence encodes CASSRGQGAGTEAFF.

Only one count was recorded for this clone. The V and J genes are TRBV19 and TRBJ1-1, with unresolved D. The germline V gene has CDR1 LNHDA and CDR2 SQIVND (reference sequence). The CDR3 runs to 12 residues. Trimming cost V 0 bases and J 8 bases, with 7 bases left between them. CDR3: CASSIERREAFF. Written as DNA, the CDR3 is TGTGCCAGTAGTATAGAGAGGAGGGAAGCTTTCTTT.

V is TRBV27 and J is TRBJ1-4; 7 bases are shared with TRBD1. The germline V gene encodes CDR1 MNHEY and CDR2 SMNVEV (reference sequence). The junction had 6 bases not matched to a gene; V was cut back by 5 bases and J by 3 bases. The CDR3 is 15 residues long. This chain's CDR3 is CASSPDREANEKLFF. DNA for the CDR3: TGTGCCAGCAGTCCTGACAGGGAGGCTAATGAAAAACTGTTTTTT. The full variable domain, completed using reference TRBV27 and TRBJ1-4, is EAQVTQNPRYLITVTGKKLTVTCSQNMNHEYMSWYRQDPGLGLRQIYYSMNVEVTDKGDVPEGYKVSRKEKRNFPLILESPSPNQTSLYFCASSPDREANEKLFFGSGTQLSVL.

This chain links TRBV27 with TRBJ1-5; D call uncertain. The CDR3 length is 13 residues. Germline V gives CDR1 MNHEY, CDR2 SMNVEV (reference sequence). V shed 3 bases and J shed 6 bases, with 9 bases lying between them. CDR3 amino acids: CASSLSKGQPQHF. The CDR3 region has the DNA TGTGCCAGCAGTTTGAGCAAGGGTCAGCCCCAGCATTTT.

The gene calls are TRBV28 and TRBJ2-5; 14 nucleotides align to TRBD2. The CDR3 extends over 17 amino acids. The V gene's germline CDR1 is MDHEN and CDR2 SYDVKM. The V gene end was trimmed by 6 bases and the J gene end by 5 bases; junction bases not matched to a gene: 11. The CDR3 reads CASRATSGRALMETQYF. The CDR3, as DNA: TGTGCCAGCAGGGCGACTAGCGGGAGGGCGTTGATGGAGACCCAGTACTTC.

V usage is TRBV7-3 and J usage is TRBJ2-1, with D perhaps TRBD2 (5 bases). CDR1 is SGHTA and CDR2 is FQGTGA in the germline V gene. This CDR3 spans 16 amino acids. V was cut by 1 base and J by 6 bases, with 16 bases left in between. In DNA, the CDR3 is TGTGCCAGCAGCTTAAACCCCACGGGATGGGTCAATGAGCAGTTCTTC. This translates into CASSLNPTGWVNEQFF. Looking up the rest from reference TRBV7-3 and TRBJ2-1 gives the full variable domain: GAGVSQTPSNKVTEKGKYVELRCDPISGHTALYWYRQSLGQGPEFLIYFQGTGAADDSGLPNDRFFAVRPEGSVSTLKIQRTERGDSAVYLCASSLNPTGWVNEQFFGPGTRLTVL.

Written as DNA, the CDR3 is TGTGCCTGGAGTGTACAAGAGGTCTCCTACGAGCAGTACTTC. Protein product: CAWSVQEVSYEQYF. The V and J genes are TRBV30 and TRBJ2-7; D not resolved. Germline CDR1 and CDR2: GTSNPN and SVGIG (reference sequence). V was pared by 0 bases and J by 0 bases, with 9 bases between. The CDR3 length is 14 residues.

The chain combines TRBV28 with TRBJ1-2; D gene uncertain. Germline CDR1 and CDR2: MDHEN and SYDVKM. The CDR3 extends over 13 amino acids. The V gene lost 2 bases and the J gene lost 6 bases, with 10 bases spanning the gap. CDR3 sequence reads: CASSLQYRNGYTF. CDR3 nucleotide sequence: TGTGCCAGCAGTTTACAGTACAGAAATGGCTACACCTTC.

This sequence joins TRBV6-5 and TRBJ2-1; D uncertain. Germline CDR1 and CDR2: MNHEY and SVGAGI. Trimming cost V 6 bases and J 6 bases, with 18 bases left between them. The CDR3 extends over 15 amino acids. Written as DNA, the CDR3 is TGTGCCAGCAGCCTACACAGTGCAGTCCCCAATGAGCAGTTCTTC. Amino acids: CASSLHSAVPNEQFF.

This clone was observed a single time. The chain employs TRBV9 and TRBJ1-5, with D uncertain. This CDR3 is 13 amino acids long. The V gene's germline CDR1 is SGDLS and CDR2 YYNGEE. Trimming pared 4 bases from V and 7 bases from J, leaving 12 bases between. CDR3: CASSPAPGQPQHF. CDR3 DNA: TGTGCCAGCAGCCCAGCCCCGGGGCAGCCCCAGCATTTT.

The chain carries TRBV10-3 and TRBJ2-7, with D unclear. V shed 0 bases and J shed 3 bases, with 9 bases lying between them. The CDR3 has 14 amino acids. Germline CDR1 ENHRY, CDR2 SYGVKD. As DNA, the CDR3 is TGTGCCATCAGTGAGTCGACGGAATACTACGAGCAGTACTTC. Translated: CAISESTEYYEQYF.

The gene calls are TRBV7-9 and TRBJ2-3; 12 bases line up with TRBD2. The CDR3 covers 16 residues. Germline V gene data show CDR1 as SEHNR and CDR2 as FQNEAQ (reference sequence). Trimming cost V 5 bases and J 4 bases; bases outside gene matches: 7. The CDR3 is CASSDGTSGRADTQYF. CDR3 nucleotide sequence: TGTGCCAGCAGCGATGGGACTAGCGGGCGGGCAGATACGCAGTATTTT.

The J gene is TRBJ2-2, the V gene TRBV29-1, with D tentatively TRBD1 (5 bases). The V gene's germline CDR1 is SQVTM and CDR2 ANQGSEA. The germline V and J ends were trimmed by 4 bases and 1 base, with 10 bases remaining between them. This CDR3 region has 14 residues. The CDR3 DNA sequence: TGCAGCGTTGTGAACCAGGGGAACACCGGGGAGCTGTTTTTT. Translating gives CSVVNQGNTGELFF.

For the CDR3, the DNA is TGTGCCAGCAGGGGCATCCGGCGGGGACATTTTTCGGGCTACACCTTC. The encoded protein is CASRGIRRGHFSGYTF. The chain is built from TRBV27 and TRBJ1-2; perhaps TRBD1 as D (6 bases). The CDR3 covers 16 residues. CDR1 and CDR2 from the germline V gene are MNHEY and SMNVEV (reference sequence). The V and J ends lost 6 bases and 8 bases respectively, with 25 bases between them.

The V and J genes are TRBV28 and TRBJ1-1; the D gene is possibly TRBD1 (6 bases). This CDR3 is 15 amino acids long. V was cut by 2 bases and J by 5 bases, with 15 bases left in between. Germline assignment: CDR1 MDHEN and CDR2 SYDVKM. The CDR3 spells CASSLQGRAGTEAFF. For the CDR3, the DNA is TGTGCCAGCAGTTTACAGGGGAGGGCAGGGACTGAAGCTTTCTTT. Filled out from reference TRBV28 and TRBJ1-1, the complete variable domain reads DVKVTQSSRYLVKRTGEKVFLECVQDMDHENMFWYRQDPGLGLRLIYFSYDVKMKEKGDIPEGYSVSREKKERFSLILESASTNQTSMYLCASSLQGRAGTEAFFGQGTRLTVV.

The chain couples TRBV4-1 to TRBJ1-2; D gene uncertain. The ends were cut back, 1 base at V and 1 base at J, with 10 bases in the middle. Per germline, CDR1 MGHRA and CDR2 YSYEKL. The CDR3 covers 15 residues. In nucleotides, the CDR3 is TGCGCCAGCAGCCAAGCAACGGGCCGTAACTATGGCTACACCTTC. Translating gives CASSQATGRNYGYTF.

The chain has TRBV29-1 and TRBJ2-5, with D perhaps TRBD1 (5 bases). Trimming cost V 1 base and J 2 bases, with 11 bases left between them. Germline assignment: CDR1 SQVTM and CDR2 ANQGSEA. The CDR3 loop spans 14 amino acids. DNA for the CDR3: TGCAGCGTTGAAGTGGCAGGGCATCAAGAGACCCAGTACTTC. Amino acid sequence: CSVEVAGHQETQYF.

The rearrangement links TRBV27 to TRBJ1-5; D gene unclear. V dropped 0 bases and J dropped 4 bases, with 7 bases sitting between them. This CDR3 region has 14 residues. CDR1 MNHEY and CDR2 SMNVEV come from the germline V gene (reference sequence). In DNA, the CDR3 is TGTGCCAGCAGTTTATCGTCAGTAAATCAGCCCCAGCATTTT. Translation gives CASSLSSVNQPQHF.

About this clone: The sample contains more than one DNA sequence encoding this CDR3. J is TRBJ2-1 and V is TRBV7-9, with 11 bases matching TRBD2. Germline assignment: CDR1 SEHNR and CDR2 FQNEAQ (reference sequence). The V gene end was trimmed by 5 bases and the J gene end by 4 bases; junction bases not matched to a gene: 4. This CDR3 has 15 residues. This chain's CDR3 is CASSAGTSGYNEQFF. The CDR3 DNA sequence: TGTGCCAGCAGCGCCGGGACTAGCGGTTACAATGAGCAGTTCTTC. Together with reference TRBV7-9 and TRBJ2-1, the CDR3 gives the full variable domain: DTGVSQNPRHKITKRGQNVTFRCDPISEHNRLYWYRQTLGQGPEFLTYFQNEAQLEKSRLLSDRFSAERPKGSFSTLEIQRTEQGDSAMYLCASSAGTSGYNEQFFGPGTRLTVL.

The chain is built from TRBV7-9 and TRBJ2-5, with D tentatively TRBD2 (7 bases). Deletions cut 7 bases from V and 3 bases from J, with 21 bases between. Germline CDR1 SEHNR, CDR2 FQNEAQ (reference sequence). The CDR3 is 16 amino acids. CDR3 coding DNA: TGTGCCAGCACCCAAGGGGGGGCCACCCGAAAAGAGACCCAGTACTTC. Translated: CASTQGGATRKETQYF.

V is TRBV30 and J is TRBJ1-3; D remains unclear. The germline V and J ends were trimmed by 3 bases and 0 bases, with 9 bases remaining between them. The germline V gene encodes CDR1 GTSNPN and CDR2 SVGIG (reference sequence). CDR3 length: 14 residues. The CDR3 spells CAWRSAPSGNTIYF. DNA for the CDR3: TGTGCCTGGAGATCGGCTCCCTCTGGAAACACCATATATTTT.

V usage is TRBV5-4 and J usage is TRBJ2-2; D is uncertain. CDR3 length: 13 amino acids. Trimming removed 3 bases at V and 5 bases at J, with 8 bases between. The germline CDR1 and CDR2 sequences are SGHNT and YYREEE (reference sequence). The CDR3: CASSSLKTGELFF. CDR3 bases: TGTGCCAGCAGCTCATTAAAGACCGGGGAGCTGTTTTTT.

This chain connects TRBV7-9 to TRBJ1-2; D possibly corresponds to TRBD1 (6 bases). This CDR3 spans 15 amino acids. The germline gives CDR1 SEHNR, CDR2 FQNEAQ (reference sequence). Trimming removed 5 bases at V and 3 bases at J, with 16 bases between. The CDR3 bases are TGTGCCAGCAGCCAACTAAGTGCAGGGGACTATGGCTACACCTTC. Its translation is CASSQLSAGDYGYTF.

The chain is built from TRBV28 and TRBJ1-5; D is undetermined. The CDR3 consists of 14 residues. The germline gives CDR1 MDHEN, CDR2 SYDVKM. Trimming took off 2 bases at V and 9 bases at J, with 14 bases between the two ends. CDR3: CASSLSREGWPQHF. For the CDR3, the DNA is TGTGCCAGCAGTTTAAGCCGGGAGGGATGGCCCCAGCATTTT. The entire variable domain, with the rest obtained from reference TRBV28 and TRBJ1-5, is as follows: DVKVTQSSRYLVKRTGEKVFLECVQDMDHENMFWYRQDPGLGLRLIYFSYDVKMKEKGDIPEGYSVSREKKERFSLILESASTNQTSMYLCASSLSREGWPQHFGDGTRLSIL.

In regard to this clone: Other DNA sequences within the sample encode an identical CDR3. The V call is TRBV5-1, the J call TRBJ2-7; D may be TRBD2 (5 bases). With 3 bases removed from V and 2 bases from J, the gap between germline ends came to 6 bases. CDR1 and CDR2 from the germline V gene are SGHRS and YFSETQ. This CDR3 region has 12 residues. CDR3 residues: CASSSGTYEQYF. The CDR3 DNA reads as TGCGCCAGCAGCTCGGGGACCTACGAGCAGTACTTC. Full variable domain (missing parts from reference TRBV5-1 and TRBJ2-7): KAGVTQTPRYLIKTRGQQVTLSCSPISGHRSVSWYQQTPGQGLQFLFEYFSETQRNKGNFPGRFSGRQFSNSRSEMNVSTLELGDSALYLCASSSGTYEQYFGPGTRLTVT.

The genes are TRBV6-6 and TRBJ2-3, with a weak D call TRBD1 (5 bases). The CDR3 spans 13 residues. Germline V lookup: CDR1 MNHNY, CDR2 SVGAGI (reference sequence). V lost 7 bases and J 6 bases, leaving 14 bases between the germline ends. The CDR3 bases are TGTGCCAGCAACAACCCTTCAGGGGATACGCAGTATTTT. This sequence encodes CASNNPSGDTQYF.

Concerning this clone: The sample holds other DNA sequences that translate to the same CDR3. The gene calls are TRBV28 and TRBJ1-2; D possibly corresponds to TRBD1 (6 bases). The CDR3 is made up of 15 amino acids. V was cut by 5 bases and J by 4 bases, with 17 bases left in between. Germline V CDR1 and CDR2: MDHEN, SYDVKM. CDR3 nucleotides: TGTGCCAGCAGTCCAACTGGGGGCGCGAGCTATGGCTACACCTTC. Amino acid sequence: CASSPTGGASYGYTF.